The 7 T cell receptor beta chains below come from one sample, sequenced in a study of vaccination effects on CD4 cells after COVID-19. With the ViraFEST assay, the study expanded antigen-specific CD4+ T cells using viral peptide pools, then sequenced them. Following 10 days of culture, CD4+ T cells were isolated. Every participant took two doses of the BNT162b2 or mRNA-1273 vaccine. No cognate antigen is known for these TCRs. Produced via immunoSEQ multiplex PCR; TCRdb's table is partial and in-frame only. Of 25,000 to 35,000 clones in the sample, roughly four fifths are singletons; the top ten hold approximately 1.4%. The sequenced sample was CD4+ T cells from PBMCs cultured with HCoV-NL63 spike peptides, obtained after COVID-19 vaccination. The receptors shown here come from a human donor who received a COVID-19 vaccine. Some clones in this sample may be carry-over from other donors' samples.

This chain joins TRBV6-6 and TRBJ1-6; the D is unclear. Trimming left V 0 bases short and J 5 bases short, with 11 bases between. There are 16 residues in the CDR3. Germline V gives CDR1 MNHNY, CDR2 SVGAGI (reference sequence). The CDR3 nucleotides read TGTGCCAGCAGTTACTCCGGGAGCTTCCATAATTCACCCCTCCACTTT. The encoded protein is CASSYSGSFHNSPLHF.

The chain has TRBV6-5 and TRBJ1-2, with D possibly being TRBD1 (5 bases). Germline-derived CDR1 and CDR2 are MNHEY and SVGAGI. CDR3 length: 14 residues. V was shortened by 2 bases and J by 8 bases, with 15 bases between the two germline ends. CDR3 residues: CASSYDAGRGGYTF. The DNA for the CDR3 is TGTGCCAGCAGTTACGATGCAGGGCGAGGCGGCTACACCTTC.

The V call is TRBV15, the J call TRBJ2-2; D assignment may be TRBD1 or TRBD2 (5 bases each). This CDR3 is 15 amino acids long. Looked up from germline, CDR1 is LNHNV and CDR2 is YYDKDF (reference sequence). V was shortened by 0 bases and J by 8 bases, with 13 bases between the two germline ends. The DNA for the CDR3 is TGTGCCACCAGCAGAGAGTCGAGGGGATATGGGGAGCTGTTTTTT. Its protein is CATSRESRGYGELFF.

CDR3 sequence reads: CASSVTGSNTEAFF. The CDR3, as DNA: TGCGCCAGCAGCGTGACAGGGTCGAACACTGAAGCTTTCTTT. The rearrangement joins TRBV5-1 to TRBJ1-1; TRBD1 agrees at 7 bases. The CDR3 is 14 amino acids. J gave up 1 base and V 4 bases, and 4 bases lay outside the gene matches. Germline V lookup: CDR1 SGHRS, CDR2 YFSETQ.

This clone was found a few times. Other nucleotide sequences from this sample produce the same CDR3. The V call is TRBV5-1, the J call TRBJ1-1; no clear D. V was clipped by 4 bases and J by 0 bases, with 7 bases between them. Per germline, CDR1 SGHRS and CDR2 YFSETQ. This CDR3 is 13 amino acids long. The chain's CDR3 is CASSAGVNTEAFF. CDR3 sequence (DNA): TGCGCCAGCAGCGCCGGGGTGAACACTGAAGCTTTCTTT.

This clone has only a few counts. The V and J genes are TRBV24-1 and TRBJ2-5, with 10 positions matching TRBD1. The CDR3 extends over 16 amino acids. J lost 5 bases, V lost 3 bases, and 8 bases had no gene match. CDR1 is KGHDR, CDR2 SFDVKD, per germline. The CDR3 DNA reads TGTGCCACCAGTGATCAGGGGACAGGGGAGTCGGAGACCCAGTACTTC. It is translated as CATSDQGTGESETQYF.

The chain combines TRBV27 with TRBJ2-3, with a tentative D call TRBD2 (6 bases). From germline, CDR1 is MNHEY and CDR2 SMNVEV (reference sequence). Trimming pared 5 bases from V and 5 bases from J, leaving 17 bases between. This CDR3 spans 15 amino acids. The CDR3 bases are TGTGCCAGCAGTCCTTTCCGGGACTGGGGAGATACGCAGTATTTT. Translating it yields CASSPFRDWGDTQYF.